The subject of this entry is one T cell receptor (beta chain). Its specificity is unknown. The data originate from a study of cytomegalovirus exposure and HLA in healthy donors. Study results and caveats: Prior analysis indicated that the majority of TCR beta V segments exhibited productivity approximately 87% or approximately 30% of the time. CMV antigen specificity was confirmed in vitro for three CMV-associated chains.

PCR was performed using 60 Vbeta and 13 Jbeta primers. TCRdb's table, derived via immunoSEQ multiplex PCR, lists solely in-frame clones and lacks some. Of 100,000 to 150,000 clones in the sample, over 70% were seen once. V was cut by 5 bases and J by 1 base, with 24 bases left in between. The germline gives CDR1 LNHNV, CDR2 YYDKDF (reference sequence). The CDR3 is 19 residues long. The sample taken for sequencing was PBMCs. V usage is TRBV15 and J usage is TRBJ1-3; D not resolved. The receptor comes from a female donor in good health and CMV-seronegative. The CDR3, as DNA: TGTGCCACCAGCCGAGGATTTATTGGGAGGGTGACTTCTGGAAACACCATATATTTT. This codes for CATSRGFIGRVTSGNTIYF.